What follows are 21 T cell receptor beta chains derived from one specimen sequenced in a study of blood T cells in healthy people across ages. Alongside a J-beta primer mix, a sample-barcoded 5' primer served in a second PCR lasting about 7 to 11 cycles. MiXCR was run by TCRdb on the 5' RACE reads, yielding one entry per CDR3 protein. The sample holds over a million distinct CDR3 sequences, approximately 39% seen once. The sequenced sample was blood. Receptors were obtained from a woman in her late teens or twenties in good health.

In its sample, this clonotype was seen a few times. The CDR3 DNA reads as TGTGCCAGCAGAACGACAGGAGGTTTGGGAAAACTGTTTTTT. This gives the protein CASRTTGGLGKLFF. V gene TRBV28 combines with J gene TRBJ1-4; the D gene is possibly TRBD1 (6 bases). Trimming cost V 6 bases and J 10 bases, with 18 bases left between them. The CDR3 sequence is 14 residues long. Germline values: CDR1 MDHEN, CDR2 SYDVKM.

This clonotype was seen a few times. The chain joins TRBV7-3 to TRBJ2-7, with 11 bases lining up with TRBD1. V lost 0 bases and J lost 2; bases outside the gene matches: 0. The germline gives CDR1 SGHTA, CDR2 FQGTGA. The CDR3 is 15 amino acids. In DNA form, the CDR3 reads TGTGCCAGCAGCTTAACGGGACAGGGGGCCTACGAGCAGTACTTC. Translating gives CASSLTGQGAYEQYF.

The chain employs TRBV7-9 and TRBJ2-6; D is perhaps TRBD1 or TRBD2 (5 bases each). V was trimmed by 3 bases and J by 3 bases, leaving 9 bases between them. Germline values: CDR1 SEHNR, CDR2 FQNEAQ (reference sequence). This CDR3 has 15 amino acids. The CDR3 DNA reads TGTGCCAGCAGCTTGTGGGGGTTTGGGGCCAACGTCCTGACTTTC. This codes for CASSLWGFGANVLTF.

The genes are TRBV18 and TRBJ1-1, with TRBD1 identical over 10 bases. The trim removed 3 bases at V and 1 base at J, leaving 8 bases unmatched. CDR1 is KGHSH, CDR2 LQKENI, per germline. The CDR3 length is 17 residues. The CDR3 DNA is TGTGCCAGCTCACCGTGGGGGGGACAGGGGTGGAACACTGAAGCTTTCTTT. This translates into CASSPWGGQGWNTEAFF.

The J gene is TRBJ2-3, the V gene TRBV28, with 12 bases that match TRBD2. This CDR3 region has 15 residues. J was trimmed by 5 bases and V by 5 bases; bases with no gene match: 5. The V gene's germline CDR1 is MDHEN and CDR2 SYDVKM. The CDR3 DNA is TGTGCCAGCAGTCCGCGGACTAGCGGGATAGATACGCAGTATTTT. Its translation: CASSPRTSGIDTQYF.

The V call is TRBV20-1, the J call TRBJ2-3, with TRBD2 identical over 7 bases. Unmatched junction bases numbered 7, after V lost 5 bases and J lost 5 bases. CDR1 is DFQATT and CDR2 is SNEGSKA in the germline V gene (reference sequence). CDR3 length equals 13 residues. The CDR3: CSARGLVRDTQYF. The DNA of the CDR3 is TGCAGTGCTCGAGGACTAGTAAGAGATACGCAGTATTTT.

The chain has TRBV29-1 and TRBJ2-7; possible D gene TRBD1, 5 bases. Trimming took off 5 bases at V and 7 bases at J, with 15 bases between the two ends. The CDR3 totals 12 residues. The germline gives CDR1 SQVTM, CDR2 ANQGSEA. CDR3 loop: CSVQRQHNEQYF. Here the CDR3 DNA reads TGCAGCGTTCAGCGACAGCACAATGAGCAGTACTTC.

The CDR3 sequence: CASSLSRTERGYTF. CDR3 nucleotide sequence: TGTGCCAGCAGCTTATCCAGGACGGAAAGGGGCTACACCTTC. The chain uses TRBV7-8 and TRBJ1-2, with D hard to call. There are 14 residues in the CDR3. In germline, CDR1 is SGHVS, CDR2 FQNEAQ. Trimming left V 2 bases short and J 8 bases short, with 15 bases between.

This clonotype was recorded a few times. The J gene is TRBJ1-2, the V gene TRBV20-1; no definite D call. Germline CDR1 reads DFQATT; CDR2 reads SNEGSKA (reference sequence). V was clipped by 6 bases and J by 4 bases, with 15 bases between them. The CDR3 is made up of 13 amino acids. As DNA, the CDR3 is TGCAGTGCCACCAAGGCAGTCGGCTATGGCTACACCTTC. Amino acids: CSATKAVGYGYTF.

The V call is TRBV4-1, the J call TRBJ2-7, with 7 bases that match TRBD2. The V gene end was trimmed by 1 base and the J gene end by 3 bases; junction bases not matched to a gene: 9. CDR3 length equals 16 residues. CDR1 is MGHRA and CDR2 is YSYEKL in the germline V gene. The CDR3 is CASSQGDPSGNYEQYF. CDR3 nucleotides: TGCGCCAGCAGCCAAGGGGACCCTAGCGGCAACTACGAGCAGTACTTC.

This clonotype was detected only a few times. This chain connects TRBV4-3 to TRBJ1-3; D ambiguous. The CDR3 has 18 amino acids. With 0 bases removed from V and 2 bases from J, the gap between germline ends came to 17 bases. Germline values: CDR1 LGHNA, CDR2 YSLEER. CDR3 residues: CASSQDPLNPRAGNTIYF. The CDR3 DNA follows: TGCGCCAGCAGCCAAGATCCCCTGAACCCTAGGGCTGGAAACACCATATATTTT.

A remark on this clonotype: The junction and the germline gene differ at one end; a read error may be behind it. The chain employs TRBV20-1 and TRBJ2-1; perhaps TRBD2 as D (5 bases). Germline values: CDR1 DFQATT, CDR2 SNEGSKA (reference sequence). The CDR3 has 14 residues. The CDR3 here is CSAISGSSYNKQFF. The CDR3 bases are TGCAGTGCGATCTCGGGAAGCTCCTACAATAAGCAGTTCTTC.

This clonotype has more than one count but fewer than ten. The V gene is TRBV7-9, the J gene TRBJ1-6; maybe TRBD1 (5 bases). The CDR3 covers 14 residues. Trimming took 9 bases from V and 4 from J, leaving 13 bases between them. The germline V gene has CDR1 SEHNR and CDR2 FQNEAQ (reference sequence). The CDR3 region has the DNA TGTGCCAGTTCGGGCAGGGATTATAATTCACCCCTCCACTTT. It encodes CASSGRDYNSPLHF.

This clonotype was seen only a few times. The chain carries TRBV3-1 and TRBJ1-2, with 7 bases fitting TRBD1. The CDR3 is 14 amino acids. V lost 2 bases to trimming and J lost 4 bases; unmatched junction nucleotides: 4. Germline assignment: CDR1 LGHDT and CDR2 YNNKEL (reference sequence). This chain's CDR3 is CASSQQQGSYGYTF. CDR3 bases: TGTGCCAGCAGCCAACAACAGGGGAGCTATGGCTACACCTTC. Filled out from reference TRBV3-1 and TRBJ1-2, the complete variable domain reads DTAVSQTPKYLVTQMGNDKSIKCEQNLGHDTMYWYKQDSKKFLKIMFSYNNKELIINETVPNRFSPKSPDKAHLNLHINSLELGDSAVYFCASSQQQGSYGYTFGSGTRLTVV.

V usage is TRBV29-1 and J usage is TRBJ2-3; 12 bases map to TRBD2. Trimming took 2 bases from V and 7 from J; bases not matched to a gene: 1. CDR3 length: 13 residues. Germline CDR1 and CDR2: SQVTM and ANQGSEA. The DNA of the CDR3 is TGCAGCGTTGAACTAGCGGGGGGGTATACGCAGTATTTT. As protein: CSVELAGGYTQYF.

The J gene is TRBJ2-5, the V gene TRBV20-1; TRBD2 agrees at 8 bases. In germline, CDR1 is DFQATT, CDR2 SNEGSKA (reference sequence). The V and J ends lost 6 bases and 2 bases, in that order; junction bases with no gene match: 11. This CDR3 is 15 amino acids long. The DNA of the CDR3 is TGCAGTGCCCCCCTCGGGGCGGGGGGACAAGAGACCCAGTACTTC. This sequence encodes CSAPLGAGGQETQYF.

The chain is built from TRBV12-5 and TRBJ2-3; possibly TRBD2 for D (5 bases). Trimming removed 3 bases at V and 10 bases at J, with 29 bases between. The length of the CDR3 is 18 residues. Germline-derived CDR1 and CDR2 are LGHNT and FRNRAP. The CDR3 DNA reads as TGTGCTAGTGGTTTCGCATCGGGGAAAGAAGACGGATGGACCGCGCAGTATTTT. Protein: CASGFASGKEDGWTAQYF.

This chain joins TRBV10-3 and TRBJ2-5; possibly TRBD1 or TRBD2 for D (5 bases each). CDR3 size: 16 residues. Germline V gene data show CDR1 as ENHRY and CDR2 as SYGVKD. V lost 3 bases, J lost 5 bases, and 19 bases lay in between. The CDR3, as DNA: TGTGCCATCAGTGAAACCCCGGGACGGACACAGGAGACCCAGTACTTC. Protein: CAISETPGRTQETQYF.

The CDR3 reads CASSQPLRKNTEAFF. The DNA for the CDR3 is TGCGCCAGCAGCCAGCCCTTGAGGAAGAACACTGAAGCTTTCTTT. The chain employs TRBV4-1 and TRBJ1-1; no reliable D call. The CDR3 loop spans 15 amino acids. With 3 bases removed from V and 1 base from J, the gap between germline ends came to 12 bases. Germline V gene data show CDR1 as MGHRA and CDR2 as YSYEKL.

This clonotype was detected a few times. The junction and the germline gene differ at one end; a read error may be behind it. The chain uses TRBV28 and TRBJ2-3, with D unresolved. Germline values: CDR1 MDHEN, CDR2 SYDVKM. The length of the CDR3 is 17 residues. CDR3 DNA sequence: TGTGCCAGCAGTTTTAAACTAAGGTTCCTCCACTCAGATGCGCAGTATTTT. Protein sequence: CASSFKLRFLHSDAQYF.

This clonotype was detected a few times. The chain combines TRBV30 with TRBJ2-5; 9 positions match TRBD1. CDR3 length: 14 residues. V shed 5 bases and J 4 bases; nucleotides not matched to a gene: 8. The germline V gene has CDR1 GTSNPN and CDR2 SVGIG (reference sequence). Written as DNA, the CDR3 is TGTGCCTGGGTCCGTCCGGGACAGGGAGAGACCCAGTACTTC. It is translated as CAWVRPGQGETQYF.